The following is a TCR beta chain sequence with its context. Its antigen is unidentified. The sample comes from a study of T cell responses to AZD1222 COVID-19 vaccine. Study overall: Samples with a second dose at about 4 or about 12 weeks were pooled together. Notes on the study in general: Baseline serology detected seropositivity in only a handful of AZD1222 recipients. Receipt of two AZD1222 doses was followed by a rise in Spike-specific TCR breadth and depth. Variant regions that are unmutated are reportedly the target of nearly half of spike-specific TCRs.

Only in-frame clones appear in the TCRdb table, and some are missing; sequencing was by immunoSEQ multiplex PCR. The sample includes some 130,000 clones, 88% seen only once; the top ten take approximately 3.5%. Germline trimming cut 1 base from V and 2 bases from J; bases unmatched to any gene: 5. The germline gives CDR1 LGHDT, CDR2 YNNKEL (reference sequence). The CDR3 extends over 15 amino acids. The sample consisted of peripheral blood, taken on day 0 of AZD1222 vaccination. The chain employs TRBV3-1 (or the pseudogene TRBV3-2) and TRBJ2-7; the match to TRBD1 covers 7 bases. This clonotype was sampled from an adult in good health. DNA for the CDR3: TGTGCCAGCAGCCAAGCAGGGACAGCTACCTACGAGCAGTACTTC. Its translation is CASSQAGTATYEQYF.